This is a list of T cell receptor beta chains from one sample in a study of chemoradiotherapy in HPV16-positive cancers. Clones were sequenced by immunoSEQ multiplex PCR, and TCRdb holds only the in-frame ones, with some missing. The sample contains about 4,000 clones, more than 60% of which appear only once. Sample collection was performed from a patient who underwent chemoradiotherapy. The receptors here all came from a human donor with HPV-associated anogenital cancer. Each CDR3 is given with its conserved first and last residue. Each record gives: V gene, clone size, D gene, J gene, CDR3 protein, CDR3 DNA. D genes are given only for firm matches. The size of a clone is reported for some rows only, either as once, few or many, or as a class for expanded clones.

>TRBV7-8|.|TRBD1|TRBJ1-6
CASTNRGSSSYNSPLHF
TGTGCCAGCACCAACAGGGGCAGCAGCTCCTATAATTCACCCCTCCACTTT
>TRBV5-6|.|.|TRBJ1-1
CASSLGTGNTEAFF
TGTGCCAGCAGCTTGGGGACGGGGAACACTGAAGCTTTCTTT
>TRBV2|.|TRBD1|TRBJ1-2
CASREGQGVYTF
TGTGCCAGCAGAGAAGGACAGGGCGTCTACACCTTC
>TRBV28|.|.|TRBJ2-7
CASSLGGGPYEQYF
TGTGCCAGCAGTTTAGGCGGAGGGCCTTACGAGCAGTACTTC
>TRBV18|.|.|TRBJ2-2
CASSPYADTGELFF
TGTGCCAGCTCACCATACGCCGACACCGGGGAGCTGTTTTTT
>TRBV5-6|.|.|TRBJ1-2
CASSSPPAGKDYGYTF
TGTGCCAGCAGCTCGCCGCCAGCAGGGAAGGACTATGGCTACACCTTC
>TRBV5-6|.|.|TRBJ2-1
CASSFGLYSSYNEQFF
TGTGCCAGCAGCTTCGGGTTGTACAGCTCCTACAATGAGCAGTTCTTC
>TRBV2|.|.|TRBJ1-2
CASSEALRTAFGYGYTF
TGTGCCAGCAGTGAAGCGCTTCGGACGGCATTTGGATATGGCTACACCTTC
>TRBV27|.|.|TRBJ2-7
CASSALAGKRIYEQYF
TGTGCCAGCAGTGCCCTCGCGGGGAAGCGAATCTACGAGCAGTACTTC
>TRBV7-8|.|.|TRBJ1-1
CASSSRGGTEAFF
TGTGCCAGCAGCTCACGTGGGGGCACTGAAGCTTTCTTT
>TRBV29-1|.|.|TRBJ1-1
CSVEPGPPSVDTEAFF
TGCAGCGTAGAACCGGGACCTCCTTCGGTGGACACTGAAGCTTTCTTT
>TRBV5-4|.|.|TRBJ2-1
CASSLALGNEQFF
TGTGCCAGCAGCTTGGCGCTGGGCAATGAGCAGTTCTTC
>TRBV28|.|.|TRBJ2-2
CASSKGRLSGELFF
TGTGCCAGCAGTAAGGGACGGCTCTCGGGGGAGCTGTTTTTT
>TRBV7-2|once|.|TRBJ2-5
CASSPRGVVETQYF
TGTGCCAGCAGCCCCAGGGGAGTGGTGGAGACCCAGTACTTC
>TRBV6-4|once|.|TRBJ2-1
CASSDRELNEQFF
TGTGCCAGCAGTGACAGAGAACTAAATGAGCAGTTCTTC
>TRBV6-6|.|.|TRBJ1-5
CATEGFGSNQPQHF
TGTGCCACTGAGGGGTTCGGTAGCAATCAGCCCCAGCATTTT
>TRBV4-3|.|.|TRBJ2-2
CASSQETQNRPDTGELFF
TGCGCCAGCAGCCAAGAGACCCAGAACAGGCCCGACACCGGGGAGCTGTTTTTT
>TRBV5-1|.|.|TRBJ2-1
CASSFGTYNYNEQFF
TGCGCCAGCAGCTTCGGGACTTACAATTACAATGAGCAGTTCTTC
>TRBV4-1|.|.|TRBJ1-2
CASTTAAPLRTLNYGYTF
TGCGCCAGCACGACTGCGGCTCCTTTGCGGACCCTTAACTATGGCTACACCTTC
>TRBV5-1|.|.|TRBJ1-6
CASSESSYNSPLHF
TGCGCCAGCAGCGAGAGCTCCTATAATTCACCCCTCCACTTT
>TRBV5-6|.|TRBD1|TRBJ1-1
CASSLAQGAWDTEAFF
TGTGCCAGCAGCTTGGCCCAGGGGGCATGGGACACTGAAGCTTTCTTT
>TRBV6-1|.|.|TRBJ2-1
CASGTFGNEQFF
TGTGCCAGTGGGACATTCGGCAATGAGCAGTTCTTC
>TRBV10-3|.|TRBD1|TRBJ1-2
CAISEQTGGGYTF
TGTGCCATCAGTGAGCAGACAGGGGGCGGCTACACCTTC
>TRBV7-2|.|TRBD1|TRBJ2-7
CASSLGTGGSYEQYF
TGTGCCAGCAGCTTAGGGACAGGGGGCTCCTACGAGCAGTACTTC